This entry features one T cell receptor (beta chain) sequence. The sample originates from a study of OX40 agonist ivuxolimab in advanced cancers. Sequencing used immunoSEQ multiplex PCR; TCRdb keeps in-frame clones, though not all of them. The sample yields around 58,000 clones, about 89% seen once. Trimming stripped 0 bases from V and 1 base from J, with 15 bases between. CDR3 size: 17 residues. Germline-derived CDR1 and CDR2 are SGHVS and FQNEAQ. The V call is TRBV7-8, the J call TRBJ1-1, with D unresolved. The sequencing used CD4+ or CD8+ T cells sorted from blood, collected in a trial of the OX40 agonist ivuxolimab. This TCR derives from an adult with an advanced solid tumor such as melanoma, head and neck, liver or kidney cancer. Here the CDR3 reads CASSLARPGLKNTEAFF. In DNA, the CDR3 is TGTGCCAGCAGCTTAGCCCGTCCGGGCCTAAAGAACACTGAAGCTTTCTTT. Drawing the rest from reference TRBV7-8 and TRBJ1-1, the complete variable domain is GAGVSQSPRYKVAKRGQDVALRCDPISGHVSLFWYQQALGQGPEFLTYFQNEAQLDKSGLPSDRFFAERPEGSVSTLKIQRTQQEDSAVYLCASSLARPGLKNTEAFFGQGTRLTVV.